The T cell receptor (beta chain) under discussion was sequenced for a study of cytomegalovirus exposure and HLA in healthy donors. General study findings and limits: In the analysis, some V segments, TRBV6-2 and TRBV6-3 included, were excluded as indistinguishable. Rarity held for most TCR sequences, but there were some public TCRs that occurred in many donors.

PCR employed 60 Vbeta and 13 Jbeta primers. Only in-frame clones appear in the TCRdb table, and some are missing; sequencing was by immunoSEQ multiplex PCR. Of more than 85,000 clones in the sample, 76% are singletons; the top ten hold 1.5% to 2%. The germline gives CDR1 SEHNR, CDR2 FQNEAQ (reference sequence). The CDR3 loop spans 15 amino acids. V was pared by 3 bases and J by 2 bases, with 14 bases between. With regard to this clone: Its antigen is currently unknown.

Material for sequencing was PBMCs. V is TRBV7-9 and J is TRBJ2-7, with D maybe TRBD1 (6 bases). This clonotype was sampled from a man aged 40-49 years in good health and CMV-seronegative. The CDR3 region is CASSLETGTPYEQYF. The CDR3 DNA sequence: TGTGCCAGCAGCTTGGAGACAGGTACCCCCTACGAGCAGTACTTC.